The 4 T cell receptor beta chains in this list originate from one sample, sequenced in a study of T-cell reconstitution after alpha-beta-depleted transplantation in children. Using unique molecular identifiers, the investigators prepared the TCRbeta library. TCRdb called the PCR reads again in MiXCR, with one record for every CDR3 protein. The data contain 550,000 to 800,000 distinct CDR3 sequences, under 15% of them singletons. Source: PBMCs, taken before TCRalphabeta/CD19-depleted stem cell transplant. These receptors all stem from a girl under 10 years old with congenital amegakaryocytic thrombocytopenia, due to receive a stem cell transplant.

This clonotype was counted many times. The chain joins TRBV20-1 to TRBJ2-3; D is unresolved. Germline V CDR1 and CDR2: DFQATT, SNEGSKA (reference sequence). This CDR3 spans 14 amino acids. Trimming took 1 base from V and 1 from J, leaving 9 bases between them. The CDR3 here is CSARVTQGTDTQYF. The CDR3 region has the DNA TGCAGTGCTAGAGTCACGCAGGGCACAGATACGCAGTATTTT.

This clonotype was detected many times. The chain links TRBV5-1 to TRBJ2-1, with D uncertain. Deletions cut 3 bases from V and 6 bases from J, with 16 bases between. The CDR3 is 15 residues long. The germline V gene has CDR1 SGHRS and CDR2 YFSETQ. The CDR3 here is CASSYSTDGFNEQFF. The CDR3 DNA reads TGCGCCAGCAGCTACTCCACGGACGGATTCAATGAGCAGTTCTTC. The whole variable domain, filled in from reference TRBV5-1 and TRBJ2-1, reads KAGVTQTPRYLIKTRGQQVTLSCSPISGHRSVSWYQQTPGQGLQFLFEYFSETQRNKGNFPGRFSGRQFSNSRSEMNVSTLELGDSALYLCASSYSTDGFNEQFFGPGTRLTVL.

This clonotype has just a few counts. The genes are TRBV7-8 and TRBJ2-7; 9 bases map to TRBD1. The trim removed 6 bases at V and 3 bases at J, leaving 6 bases unmatched. Germline lookup yields CDR1 SGHVS and CDR2 FQNEAQ. The CDR3 runs 14 residues. The CDR3 bases are TGTGCCAGCAGGGCCGGGACAGGGTTCTACGAGCAGTACTTC. The encoded protein is CASRAGTGFYEQYF.

This clonotype was counted ten times or more. V and J are TRBV4-1 and TRBJ2-1; no firm D call. Trimming took 1 base from V and 0 from J, leaving 10 bases between them. This CDR3 comprises 16 residues. Germline CDR1 MGHRA, CDR2 YSYEKL. The CDR3 is CASSQVMANSYNEQFF. CDR3 sequence (DNA): TGCGCCAGCAGCCAAGTTATGGCCAACTCCTACAATGAGCAGTTCTTC.